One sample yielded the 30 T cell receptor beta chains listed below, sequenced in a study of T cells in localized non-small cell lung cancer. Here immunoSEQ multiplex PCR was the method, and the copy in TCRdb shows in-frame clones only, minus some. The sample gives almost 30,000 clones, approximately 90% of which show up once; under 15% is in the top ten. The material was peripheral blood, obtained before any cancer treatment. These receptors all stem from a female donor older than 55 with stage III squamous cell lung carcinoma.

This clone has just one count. This chain's CDR3 is CASSRTGEGYTF. CDR3 DNA sequence: TGTGCCAGCTCACGGACAGGGGAAGGCTACACCTTC. V and J are TRBV6-1 and TRBJ1-2; 9 bases fit TRBD1. V was clipped by 8 bases and J by 8 bases; unmatched bases: 6. CDR1 is MNHNS and CDR2 is SASEGT in the germline V gene. The CDR3 consists of 12 residues.

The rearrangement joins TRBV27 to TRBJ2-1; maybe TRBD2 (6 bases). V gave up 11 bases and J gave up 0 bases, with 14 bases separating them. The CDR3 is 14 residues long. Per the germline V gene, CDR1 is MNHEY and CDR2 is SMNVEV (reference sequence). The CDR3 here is CASKRESSYNEQFF. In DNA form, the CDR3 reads TGTGCCTCAAAACGGGAGAGCTCCTACAATGAGCAGTTCTTC.

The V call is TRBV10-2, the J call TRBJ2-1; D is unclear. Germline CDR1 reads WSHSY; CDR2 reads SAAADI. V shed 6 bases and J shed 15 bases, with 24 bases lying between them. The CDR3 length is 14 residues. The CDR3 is CASSPGFPPRSPFF. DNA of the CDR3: TGCGCCAGCAGCCCCGGGTTCCCGCCTAGGTCCCCGTTCTTC.

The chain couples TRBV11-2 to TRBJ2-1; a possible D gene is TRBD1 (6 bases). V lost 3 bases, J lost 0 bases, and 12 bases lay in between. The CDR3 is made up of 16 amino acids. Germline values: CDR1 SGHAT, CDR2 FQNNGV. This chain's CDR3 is CASSLTGRSSYNEQFF. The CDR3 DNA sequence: TGTGCCAGCAGCTTGACAGGCCGGAGCTCCTACAATGAGCAGTTCTTC.

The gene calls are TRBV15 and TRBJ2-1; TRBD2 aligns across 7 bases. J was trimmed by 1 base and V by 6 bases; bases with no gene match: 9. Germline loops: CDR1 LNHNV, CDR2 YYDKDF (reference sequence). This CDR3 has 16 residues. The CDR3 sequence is CATRNLGGFSYNEQFF. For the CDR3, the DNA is TGTGCCACCAGAAACTTGGGGGGGTTTTCCTACAATGAGCAGTTCTTC.

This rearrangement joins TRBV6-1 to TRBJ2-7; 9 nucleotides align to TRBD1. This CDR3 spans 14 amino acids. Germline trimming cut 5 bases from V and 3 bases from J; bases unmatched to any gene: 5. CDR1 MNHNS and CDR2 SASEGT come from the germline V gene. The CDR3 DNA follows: TGTGCCAGCAGTCGGTCGGGACAGGGCTACGAGCAGTACTTC. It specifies CASSRSGQGYEQYF.

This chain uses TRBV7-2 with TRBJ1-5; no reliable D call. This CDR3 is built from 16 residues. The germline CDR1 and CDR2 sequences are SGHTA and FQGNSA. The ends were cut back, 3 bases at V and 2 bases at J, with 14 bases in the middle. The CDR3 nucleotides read TGTGCCAGCAGCTTTGAGTTCGGCCACCGCAATCAGCCCCAGCATTTT. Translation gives CASSFEFGHRNQPQHF.

CDR3 nucleotides: TGTGCCAGCAGCTTCCCTCAGGGTCGAGGCTACACCTTC. This codes for CASSFPQGRGYTF. The rearrangement links TRBV11-1 to TRBJ1-2, with a weak D call TRBD1 (5 bases). Germline V gene data show CDR1 as SGHAT and CDR2 as FQDESV (reference sequence). The CDR3 length is 13 residues. V was shortened by 3 bases and J by 8 bases, with 13 bases between the two germline ends.

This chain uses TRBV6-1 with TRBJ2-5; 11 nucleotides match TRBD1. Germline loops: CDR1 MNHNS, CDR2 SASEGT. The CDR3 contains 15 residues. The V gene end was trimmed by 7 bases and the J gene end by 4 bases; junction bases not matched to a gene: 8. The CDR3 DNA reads TGTGCCAGCATTCGGGACAGGGGGAGGGGAGAGACCCAGTACTTC. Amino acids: CASIRDRGRGETQYF.

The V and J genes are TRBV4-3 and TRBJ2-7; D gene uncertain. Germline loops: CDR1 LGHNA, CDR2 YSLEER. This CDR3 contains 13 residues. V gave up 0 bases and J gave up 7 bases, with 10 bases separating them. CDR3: CASSQDSWLEQYF. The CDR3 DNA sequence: TGCGCCAGCAGCCAAGATTCATGGTTGGAGCAGTACTTC.

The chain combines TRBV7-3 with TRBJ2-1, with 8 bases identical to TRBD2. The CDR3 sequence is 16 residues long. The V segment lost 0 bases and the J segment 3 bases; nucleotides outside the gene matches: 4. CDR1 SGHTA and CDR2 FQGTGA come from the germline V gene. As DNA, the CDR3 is TGTGCCAGCAGCTTAACAGCGGGAGTTGTCTACAATGAGCAGTTCTTC. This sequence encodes CASSLTAGVVYNEQFF.

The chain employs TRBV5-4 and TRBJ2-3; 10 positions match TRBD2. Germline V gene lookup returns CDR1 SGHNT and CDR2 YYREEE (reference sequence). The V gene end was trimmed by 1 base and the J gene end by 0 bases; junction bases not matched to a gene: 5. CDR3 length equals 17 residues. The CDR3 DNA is TGTGCCAGCAGCTTGAAGAGCGGGGGGGCTAGCACAGATACGCAGTATTTT. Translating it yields CASSLKSGGASTDTQYF.

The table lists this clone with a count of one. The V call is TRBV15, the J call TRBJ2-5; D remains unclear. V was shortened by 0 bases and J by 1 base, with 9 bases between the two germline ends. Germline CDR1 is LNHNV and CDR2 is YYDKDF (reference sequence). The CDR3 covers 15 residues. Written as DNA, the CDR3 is TGTGCCACCAGCAGAGATAGTGCTTTCCAAGAGACCCAGTACTTC. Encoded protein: CATSRDSAFQETQYF.

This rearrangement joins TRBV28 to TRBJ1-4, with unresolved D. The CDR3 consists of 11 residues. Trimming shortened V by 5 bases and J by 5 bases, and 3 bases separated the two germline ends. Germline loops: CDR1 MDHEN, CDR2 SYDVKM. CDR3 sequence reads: CASSPNEKLFF. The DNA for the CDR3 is TGTGCCAGCAGTCCAAATGAAAAACTGTTTTTT.

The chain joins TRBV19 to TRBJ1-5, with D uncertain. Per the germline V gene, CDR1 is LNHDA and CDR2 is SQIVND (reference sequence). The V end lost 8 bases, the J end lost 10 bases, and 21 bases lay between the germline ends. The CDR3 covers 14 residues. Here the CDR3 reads CASWLGSPISPQHF. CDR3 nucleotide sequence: TGTGCCAGTTGGCTAGGGTCGCCAATCAGCCCCCAGCATTTT.

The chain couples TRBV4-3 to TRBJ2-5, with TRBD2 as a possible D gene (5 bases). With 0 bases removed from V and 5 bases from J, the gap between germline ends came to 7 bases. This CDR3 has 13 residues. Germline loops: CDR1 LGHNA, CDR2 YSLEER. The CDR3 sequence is CASSQEPGETQYF. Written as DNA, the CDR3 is TGCGCCAGCAGCCAAGAACCGGGGGAGACCCAGTACTTC.

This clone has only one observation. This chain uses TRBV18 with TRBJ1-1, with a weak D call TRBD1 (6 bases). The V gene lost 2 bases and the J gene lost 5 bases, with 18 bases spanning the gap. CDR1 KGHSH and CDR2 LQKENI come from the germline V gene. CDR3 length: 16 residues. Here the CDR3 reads CASSPEQGRSLTEAFF. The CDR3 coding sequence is TGTGCCAGCTCACCAGAACAGGGTAGGAGTTTGACTGAAGCTTTCTTT. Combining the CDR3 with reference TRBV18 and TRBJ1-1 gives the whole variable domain NAGVMQNPRHLVRRRGQEARLRCSPMKGHSHVYWYRQLPEEGLKFMVYLQKENIIDESGMPKERFSAEFPKEGPSILRIQQVVRGDSAAYFCASSPEQGRSLTEAFFGQGTRLTVV.

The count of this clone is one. The CDR3 protein is CASSLSTGYGYTF. DNA for the CDR3: TGTGCCAGCAGCTTATCGACAGGATATGGCTACACCTTC. The chain uses TRBV7-3 and TRBJ1-2, with a weak D call TRBD1 (6 bases). Germline loops: CDR1 SGHTA, CDR2 FQGTGA. CDR3 length: 13 amino acids. V was cut by 2 bases and J by 5 bases, with 9 bases left in between.

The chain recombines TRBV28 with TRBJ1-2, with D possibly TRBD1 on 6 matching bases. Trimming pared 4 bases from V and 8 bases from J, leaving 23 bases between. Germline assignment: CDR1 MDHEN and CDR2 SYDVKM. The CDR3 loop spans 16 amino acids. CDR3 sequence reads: CASSYRTVGGFGGYTF. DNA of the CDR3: TGTGCCAGCAGTTACAGGACAGTAGGGGGATTTGGCGGCTACACCTTC.

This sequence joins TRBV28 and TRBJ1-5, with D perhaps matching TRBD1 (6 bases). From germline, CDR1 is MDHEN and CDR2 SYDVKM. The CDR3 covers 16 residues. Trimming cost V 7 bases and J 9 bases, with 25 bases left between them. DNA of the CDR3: TGTGCCAGCACCGAGCTACGTGGGACACGAGGTAGGCCCCAGCATTTT. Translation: CASTELRGTRGRPQHF.

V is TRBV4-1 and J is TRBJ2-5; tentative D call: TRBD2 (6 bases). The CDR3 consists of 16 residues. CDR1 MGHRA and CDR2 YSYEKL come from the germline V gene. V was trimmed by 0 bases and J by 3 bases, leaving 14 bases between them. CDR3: CASSQDGGGRKETQYF. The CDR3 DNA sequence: TGCGCCAGCAGCCAAGATGGTGGAGGGAGGAAAGAGACCCAGTACTTC.

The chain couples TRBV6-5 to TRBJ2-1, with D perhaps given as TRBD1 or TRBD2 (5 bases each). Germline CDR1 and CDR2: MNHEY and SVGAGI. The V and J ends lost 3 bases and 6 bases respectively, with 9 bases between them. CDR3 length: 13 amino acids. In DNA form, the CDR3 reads TGTGCCAGCAGTTATAAGGGGACCAATGAGCAGTTCTTC. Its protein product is CASSYKGTNEQFF.

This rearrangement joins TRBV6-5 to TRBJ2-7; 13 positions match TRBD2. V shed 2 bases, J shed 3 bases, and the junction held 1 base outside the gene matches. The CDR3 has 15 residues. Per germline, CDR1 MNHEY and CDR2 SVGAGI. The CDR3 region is CASSYRTSGGYEQYF. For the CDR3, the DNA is TGTGCCAGCAGTTACAGGACTAGCGGGGGCTACGAGCAGTACTTC.

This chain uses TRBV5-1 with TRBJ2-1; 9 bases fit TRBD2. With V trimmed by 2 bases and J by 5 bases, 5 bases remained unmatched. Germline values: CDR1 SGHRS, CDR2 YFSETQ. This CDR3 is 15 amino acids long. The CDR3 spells CASSLAGGLNNEQFF. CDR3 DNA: TGCGCCAGCAGCTTAGCGGGGGGTCTAAACAATGAGCAGTTCTTC.

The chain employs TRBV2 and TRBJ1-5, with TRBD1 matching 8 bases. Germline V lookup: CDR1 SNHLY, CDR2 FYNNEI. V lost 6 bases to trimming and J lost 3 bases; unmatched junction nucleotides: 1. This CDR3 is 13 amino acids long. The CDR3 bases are TGTGCCAGCAGGGACAGGGACAATCAGCCCCAGCATTTT. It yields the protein CASRDRDNQPQHF.

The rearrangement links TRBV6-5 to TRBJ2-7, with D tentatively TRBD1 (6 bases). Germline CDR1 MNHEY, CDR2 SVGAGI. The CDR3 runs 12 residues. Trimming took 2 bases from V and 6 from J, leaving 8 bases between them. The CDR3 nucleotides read TGTGCCAGCAGTTACCAGGGGCCCGAGCAGTACTTC. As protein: CASSYQGPEQYF.

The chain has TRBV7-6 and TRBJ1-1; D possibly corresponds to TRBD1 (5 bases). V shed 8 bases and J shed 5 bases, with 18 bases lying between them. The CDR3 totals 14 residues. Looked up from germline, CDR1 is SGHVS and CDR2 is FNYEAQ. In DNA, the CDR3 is TGTGCCAGCTCTCGGGGGGAGATGCGGACTGAAGCTTTCTTT. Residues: CASSRGEMRTEAFF.

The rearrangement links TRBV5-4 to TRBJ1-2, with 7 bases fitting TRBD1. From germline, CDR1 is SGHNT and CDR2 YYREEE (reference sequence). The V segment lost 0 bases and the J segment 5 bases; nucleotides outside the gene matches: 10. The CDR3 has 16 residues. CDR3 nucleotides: TGTGCCAGCAGCTTGGAGGCAGGGGGGAAAGGGTATGGCTACACCTTC. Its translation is CASSLEAGGKGYGYTF.

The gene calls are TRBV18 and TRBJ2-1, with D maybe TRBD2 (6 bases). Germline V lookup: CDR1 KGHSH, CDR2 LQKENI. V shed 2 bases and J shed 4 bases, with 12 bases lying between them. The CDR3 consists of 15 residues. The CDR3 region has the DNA TGTGCCAGCTCACCATGGTCGGGAGCTTACAATGAGCAGTTCTTC. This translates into CASSPWSGAYNEQFF.

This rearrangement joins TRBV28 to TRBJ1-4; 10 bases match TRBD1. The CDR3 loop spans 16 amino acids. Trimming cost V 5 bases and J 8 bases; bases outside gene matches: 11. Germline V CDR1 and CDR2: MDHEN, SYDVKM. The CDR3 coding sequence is TGTGCCAGCAGTCTTAGCTCCGGGACAGGGGAGGAAAAACTGTTTTTT. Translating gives CASSLSSGTGEEKLFF.